The entry below describes one T cell receptor (beta chain). Its specific antigen is unknown. No much larger clone is present one base from it, and per-base qualities are unavailable. The sample originates from a study of cytomegalovirus exposure and HLA in healthy donors (dated by TCRdb to the late 2010s). Turning to the overall study: An earlier analysis of some 550 of the donors reported 250 to 300 Gb of sequence data and 100 million to 130 million unique TCR beta sequences from 150 million to 200 million T cells. An early release that covered about 600 HLA-typed donors contained about 290 gigabases of sequencing data and tens of millions of unique TCR sequences. Of the roughly 400 genotyped donors, 81% fell in the genetic ancestry cluster associated with self-reported Caucasian donors. The aim of the study was to test whether cataloging public T cell receptors could identify signatures of past pathogen exposure. The study used immunosequencing to profile the T cell repertoires of approximately 640 subjects and linked those repertoires to cytomegalovirus serostatus. In addition to the first cohort of around 670 subjects, a separate validation cohort of around 110 different subjects was used. High-throughput TCR immunosequencing, statistical association of individual TCRs with disease status, and machine learning were combined to predict cytomegalovirus infection status. A later analysis re-examined previously published TCR beta repertoires from hundreds of donors and added high-resolution HLA genotyping to investigate patterns of TCR occurrence. Rather than drawing on any new phenotypic data, the later analysis identified candidate immune exposures from TCR beta sequences and the way those sequences occurred across donors. To decide whether each TCR beta V gene segment behaved as functional or pseudogenic, an earlier analysis of several hundred of the donors relied on high-throughput TCR beta sequencing. Alongside the repertoire data, information on donor age, sex, ethnicity and CMV serostatus was compiled. Genome-wide SNP genotypes for about three fifths of the 666 donors were used in a later genetic analysis, which treated that subset as a discovery cohort. Every repertoire in the discovery cohort had been generated on one and the same sequencing platform. HLA typing included class I and class II loci at four-digit resolution. The number of typed donors differed by locus: roughly 629-630 for A, B, C, DRB1 and DQB1; about 520 for DQA1; some 590 for DPA1; and roughly 490 for DPB1. A handful of DR-DQ haplotypes were handled as single units for association and clustering because linkage in the cohort was strong. Among under 450 genotyped donors of the cohort, an average of approximately 240,000 unique TCR beta nucleotide sequences were sequenced per donor, roughly 20% of them non-productive.

From a lookup of the germline V gene, CDR1 and CDR2 are SNHLY and FYNNEI. The CDR3 goes from the cysteine to the phenylalanine over 12 residues. The DNA shown is the 36-base CDR3, in frame from base 1. The V end loses 5 bases and the J end loses 9 bases, and a stretch of 11 bases separates them. On the study overall, not on this receptor specifically: Linkage disequilibrium might explain the correlated functional status among segregating V segments, but an unknown experimental factor could not be ruled out. Because HLA typing was unavailable for some donors at each locus, only the typed subset was used in association tests. In this cohort, only TCR beta chains were sequenced, and detectable features were limited by the absence of alpha or paired-chain data. In a later analysis, most CMV-associated TCR beta chains were found to appear HLA-restricted, with HLA associations seemingly driven largely by CMV exposure. An earlier analysis of approximately 570 of the donors showed that most TCR beta V segments appeared in productive rearrangements either about 87% or about 30% of the time, which broadly matched IMGT annotations. A further reported finding was that TCR beta sequences accurately predicted the HLA-A and HLA-B alleles for most subjects in the first cohort. It was suggested by the authors that the approach could potentially be generalized to other disease states and immunological phenotypes. While some public TCRs were present in many individuals, most TCR sequences turned up only very rarely across donors. About 15 rarely observed V segments, including chromosome 9 orphons, were excluded from the earlier analysis of a few hundred of the donors because counts were too low. An association between a missense DCLRE1C variant and V-gene and J-gene trimming of TCR beta chains was found in a later genetic analysis and replicated in an independent cohort. In a later analysis, several top co-occurrence clusters were reported to appear linked to parvovirus B19, influenza, CMV and Epstein-Barr virus. Some IMGT-functional V segments, including TRBV6-2 and TRBV6-3, could not be told apart with the 87-base-pair reads, so those segments were excluded. Cytomegalovirus status was reported to be diagnosed by the classifier with high specificity and sensitivity in both the original and validation cohorts. According to a later analysis, TCR association rates differed among HLA loci, with DRB1 alleles showing the most associated TCRs and HLA-C alleles showing the fewest. A cluster of highly shared sequence variants was judged likely to be a technical artifact of the sequencing pipeline. In a later analysis, HLA-associated TCR beta chains were found to be more clonally expanded and to have lower generation probabilities than equally common non-associated chains. In a later analysis, 15,000 to 20,000 TCR beta sequences were associated with specific HLA alleles at a false discovery rate of 0.05. Strong co-occurrence of HLA alleles, especially DR and DQ, made assigning TCR associations to individual alleles difficult. A later genetic analysis reported fewer N-insertions in productive TCRs among donors in an Asian-associated ancestry cluster than the roughly 690-donor mean. Roughly uniform sequencing depth across donors was assumed in presence/absence analyses, although this assumption may not hold. The only immune exposure information available for the cohort was CMV serostatus. The study gave a list of more than 150 TCR beta chains associated with cytomegalovirus. A few of the identified cytomegalovirus-associated TCR beta chains were confirmed in vitro to be specific for cytomegalovirus antigens.

Libraries were prepared through the immunoSEQ multiplex PCR assay. The multiplex PCR relied on a mix of 60 forward primers for TCR Vbeta segments and 13 reverse primers for TCR Jbeta segments. The CDR3 region of rearranged TCR beta genes was amplified from genomic DNA with a multiplex PCR assay. On the Illumina HiSeq System, the amplified TCR beta libraries were sequenced as 87-base-pair reads. The published analysis was carried out like this. A later analysis counted about 80 million unique TCR beta chains across the 670 or so repertoires, and some 11 million of these chains were shared by at least two donors. Raw reads were error-corrected and collapsed into unique sequences by a nearest-neighbor algorithm in which closely related sequences were merged to remove PCR and sequencing errors. Alignment of CDR3 sequences to IMGT reference sequences was used to assign V, D and J gene segments. Each retained sequence needed at least a six-nucleotide match to both a V gene segment and a J gene segment. Rearrangements were classified as productive when the CDR3 lacked stop codons and remained in frame with V and J, and all other rearrangements were classified as non-productive. CDR3 was defined by IMGT convention, running from the second conserved V-encoded cysteine to the conserved J-encoded phenylalanine. Sequences without an unambiguous match to a single V gene segment were excluded from the earlier analysis of approximately 600 of the donors. An earlier analysis of under 750 of the donors called V segments functional above 56.7% productive rearrangements and segregating when the between-donor standard deviation exceeded 5%. To diagnose cytomegalovirus status from the catalog of TCR beta chain sequences, a statistical classification framework was built. In a later analysis, V and J genes were assigned by comparing TCR nucleotide sequences against IMGT/GENE-DB human TR gene sequences. The TCRdist pipeline was used in a later analysis to assign CDR3 sequences and most-parsimonious VDJ recombination scenarios. A later analysis defined each TCR beta chain by its CDR3 amino acid sequence plus V-gene family, and excluded reads lacking a unique V-gene family. As a way to deal with suspected cross-contamination and a sequencing artifact, a later analysis dropped 592 nucleotide sequences that were highly shared and had low generation probability. In a later analysis, a clonal expansion index was calculated for each public chain from normalized within-repertoire ranks of inferred template counts. Generation probabilities in a later analysis came from a VDJ recombination model fitted to out-of-frame rearrangements, and those results were checked against IGoR. A later analysis scored TCR-TCR, TCR-HLA and TCR-CMV co-occurrence with hypergeometric tests, applying a repertoire-size bias correction to TCR pairs. False discovery rates were estimated in a later analysis by permuting HLA or CMV assignments 20 times. In a later analysis, co-occurring TCRs were grouped with DBSCAN, and TCRdist sequence similarity was added when clustering was performed within HLA-allele-positive subsets. Co-occurrence clustering excluded repertoires with fewer than 30,000 or more than 120,000 public chains, plus five with anomalous nucleotide sharing. In its TCRdb copy, this immuneACCESS table keeps in-frame sequences only and misses some clones. Where compared with another copy, unresolved V genes explain less than half of these, and the others have no known cause. That table furnishes V, J and clone size, whereas the DNA furnished D and trimming. The sample table shows under 200,000 clones, and 82% are seen once. The leading ten clones occupy approximately 1.6% of the sample.

The cohort was made up of approximately 700 healthy bone marrow donors. At the time of sampling, all cohort members were nominally healthy, though unrecorded immune exposures were likely present. The donor was CMV seropositive and was included in the group of approximately 310 seropositive cohort members. Every donor gave a peripheral blood sample, and the peripheral blood mononuclear cells from that sample were used for TCR beta sequencing. The Qiagen DNeasy Blood Extraction Kit was used to extract genomic DNA from the blood cell samples. The material sequenced was PBMCs. The chain employs TRBV2 and TRBJ1-5; the D gene is possibly TRBD1, with 5 bases matching. The source is a girl aged 5 to 17 in good health and CMV-seropositive. CDR3 sequence: CASSQDQGPQHF. The bases read TGTGCCAGCAGTCAGGACCAGGGGCCCCAGCATTTT.